This T cell receptor (beta chain) was found in a study of shared clonotypes between healthy human individuals. Naive CD8 cells, CD45RO-negative and positively selected for CCR7, excluded terminally differentiated effector memory CD45RA+ cells. The V end lost 0 bases, the J end lost 6 bases, and 6 bases lay between the germline ends. CDR1 is MNHEY, CDR2 SVGAGI, per germline. The CDR3 is 14 residues long. Only in-frame clones appear in the TCRdb table, and some are missing; sequencing was by immunoSEQ multiplex PCR. This sample has about 2.2 million clones; approximately 92% occur once, and the top ten carry around 1.8%.

The genes are TRBV6-5 and TRBJ1-6; unclear D gene. The TCR originated in a man younger than 35 in good health. Some clones in this sample may be carry-over from other donors' samples. The sample consisted of naive CD8+ T cells from PBMCs. CDR3 loop: CASSYSMSNSPLHF. Here the CDR3 DNA reads TGTGCCAGCAGTTACTCGATGAGTAATTCACCCCTCCACTTT.